One sample yielded the 17 T cell receptor beta chains listed below, sequenced in a study of blood T cell repertoires in COVID-19. Measured with immunoSEQ multiplex PCR; TCRdb has only the in-frame clones, and not every one. Of tens of thousands of clones in the sample, 70% to 90% were seen once. The specimen sequenced was peripheral blood. The receptors were gathered from a woman aged 80 or over with active COVID-19.

This clone was detected a few times. This chain connects TRBV19 to TRBJ1-1; D uncertain. CDR1 is LNHDA and CDR2 is SQIVND in the germline V gene (reference sequence). Trimming removed 3 bases at V and 8 bases at J, with 13 bases between. The CDR3 runs to 13 residues. The CDR3 DNA sequence: TGTGCCAGTAGTATTCTGGGAGGGAACGAAGCTTTCTTT. Translation gives CASSILGGNEAFF.

The V and J genes are TRBV5-6 and TRBJ2-1; tentatively, D is TRBD2 (6 bases). Trimming cost V 2 bases and J 0 bases, with 12 bases left between them. CDR1 and CDR2 from the germline V gene are SGHDT and YYEEEE. The length of the CDR3 is 16 residues. CDR3 sequence: CASSFSGVSSYNEQFF. The CDR3 region has the DNA TGTGCCAGCAGCTTTTCGGGGGTGAGCTCCTACAATGAGCAGTTCTTC. The variable domain in full, with the rest retrieved from reference TRBV5-6 and TRBJ2-1, is DAGVTQSPTHLIKTRGQQVTLRCSPKSGHDTVSWYQQALGQGPQFIFQYYEEEERQRGNFPDRFSGHQFPNYSSELNVNALLLGDSALYLCASSFSGVSSYNEQFFGPGTRLTVL.

The rearrangement uses TRBV4-2 and TRBJ2-7; TRBD2 matches 11 bases. The CDR3 totals 17 residues. V shed 4 bases, J shed 2 bases, and the junction held 10 bases outside the gene matches. Germline V gene data show CDR1 as LGHNA and CDR2 as YNFKEQ. CDR3 sequence: CASSPSGTSGFPYEQYF. The CDR3, as DNA: TGTGCCAGCAGCCCTTCCGGGACTAGCGGATTCCCCTACGAGCAGTACTTC.

The chain combines TRBV5-1 with TRBJ2-5; D is perhaps TRBD2 (6 bases). Trimming pared 6 bases from V and 5 bases from J, leaving 23 bases between. Germline-derived CDR1 and CDR2 are SGHRS and YFSETQ. The CDR3 is made up of 16 amino acids. The CDR3 reads CASIARTGGFGETQYF. CDR3 bases: TGCGCCAGCATTGCGCGAACAGGAGGGTTTGGGGAGACCCAGTACTTC.

On this clone itself: At one boundary the junction diverges from the germline segment, which might be a read error. The chain has TRBV14 and TRBJ1-1, with TRBD1 identical over 9 bases. There are 13 residues in the CDR3. The germline gives CDR1 SGHDN, CDR2 FVKESK. CDR3 nucleotide sequence: TGTGCCAGCAGCCAAGACCGGGACAGGGCGCGCAACTTT. Amino acids: CASSQDRDRARNF.

The chain links TRBV3-1 (or the pseudogene TRBV3-2) to TRBJ1-1, with a weak D call TRBD1 (5 bases). Germline-derived CDR1 and CDR2 are LGHDT and YNNKEL (reference sequence). V was shortened by 1 base and J by 7 bases, with 13 bases between the two germline ends. This CDR3 has 14 residues. The CDR3: CASSQGTTDLEAFF. The CDR3 coding sequence is TGTGCCAGCAGCCAAGGAACGACAGATCTTGAAGCTTTCTTT.

V gene TRBV5-6 combines with J gene TRBJ1-6, with TRBD1 matching 7 bases. The V and J ends lost 4 bases and 10 bases, in that order; junction bases with no gene match: 8. CDR1 and CDR2 from the germline V gene are SGHDT and YYEEEE. The CDR3 is made up of 14 amino acids. CDR3 loop: CASSTGQSGSPLHF. In nucleotides, the CDR3 is TGTGCCAGCAGCACGGGACAGTCGGGGTCACCCCTCCACTTT.

For this clone: A read error may account for a junction end that differs from germline. This sequence joins TRBV15 and TRBJ1-5; 8 positions match TRBD1. CDR3 length: 15 residues. The germline CDR1 and CDR2 sequences are LNHNV and YYDKDF (reference sequence). The CDR3 loop reads CATSGGTGGKQPQHF. The CDR3 DNA reads as TGTGCCACCAGCGGGGGGACAGGTGGCAAACAGCCCCAGCATTTT.

The chain recombines TRBV10-3 with TRBJ2-1; 7 bases map to TRBD1. Germline lookup yields CDR1 ENHRY and CDR2 SYGVKD. This CDR3 is built from 15 residues. The trim removed 4 bases at V and 1 base at J, leaving 4 bases unmatched. The CDR3 loop reads CAISAAGGSYNEQFF. The DNA of the CDR3 is TGTGCCATCAGTGCGGCAGGGGGATCCTACAATGAGCAGTTCTTC.

The chain is built from TRBV3-1 (or the pseudogene TRBV3-2) and TRBJ1-1; D gene ambiguous. The V gene lost 2 bases and the J gene lost 6 bases, with 7 bases spanning the gap. The length of the CDR3 is 12 residues. The germline V gene encodes CDR1 LGHDT and CDR2 YNNKEL (reference sequence). The chain's CDR3 is CASSQFSSEAFF. The CDR3 nucleotides read TGTGCCAGCAGCCAATTTAGCTCTGAAGCTTTCTTT.

The chain recombines TRBV5-5 with TRBJ2-2; 7 nucleotides agree with TRBD1. The CDR3 totals 14 residues. Germline CDR1 and CDR2: SGHKS and YYEKEE (reference sequence). V shed 5 bases, J shed 4 bases, and the junction held 5 bases outside the gene matches. The CDR3 sequence is CASRRPGGTGELFF. The CDR3, as DNA: TGTGCCAGCAGACGTCCAGGGGGCACCGGGGAGCTGTTTTTT.

The CDR3 nucleotides read TGTGCCAGCAGCCCCCTCCCCGGGAGCCAAGAGACCCAGTACTTC. Translation gives CASSPLPGSQETQYF. The chain has TRBV3-1 (or the pseudogene TRBV3-2) and TRBJ2-5; weak D call: TRBD2 (6 bases). CDR3 length: 15 residues. Germline values: CDR1 LGHDT, CDR2 YNNKEL (reference sequence). Trimming removed 4 bases from V and 1 base from J, with 13 bases in between.

The CDR3 sequence is CASSGAGGPYNEQFF. The CDR3 coding sequence is TGTGCCAGCAGTGGGGCGGGGGGGCCCTACAATGAGCAGTTCTTC. The J gene is TRBJ2-1, the V gene TRBV2; 9 nucleotides align to TRBD2. The CDR3 consists of 15 residues. Trimming removed 4 bases from V and 2 bases from J; junction bases left unmatched: 3. CDR1 and CDR2 (germline): SNHLY, FYNNEI.

The chain couples TRBV10-3 to TRBJ1-3; D perhaps matches TRBD1 (5 bases). This CDR3 is 16 amino acids long. Germline V gene lookup returns CDR1 ENHRY and CDR2 SYGVKD. The V end lost 3 bases, the J end lost 0 bases, and 12 bases lay between the germline ends. The CDR3 DNA reads as TGTGCCATCAGTGAAGGGGCCCAGAGCTCTGGAAACACCATATATTTT. This translates into CAISEGAQSSGNTIYF.

The rearrangement uses TRBV27 and TRBJ1-6, with 7 bases aligning to TRBD1. The CDR3 consists of 15 residues. Trimming took 1 base from V and 8 from J; bases not matched to a gene: 5. Germline CDR1 and CDR2: MNHEY and SMNVEV (reference sequence). The CDR3 nucleotides are TGTGCCAGCAGTTTATTTAGCCAGGGGGATTCACCCCTCCACTTT. Translation: CASSLFSQGDSPLHF.

The chain is built from TRBV4-1 and TRBJ2-7, with D maybe TRBD1 (5 bases). CDR1 is MGHRA, CDR2 YSYEKL, per germline. Trimming took 0 bases from V and 4 from J, leaving 10 bases between them. This CDR3 is 14 amino acids long. The CDR3 loop reads CASSQDPGWYEQYF. CDR3 nucleotide sequence: TGCGCCAGCAGCCAAGATCCAGGGTGGTACGAGCAGTACTTC.

CDR3 sequence (DNA): TGTGCCAGCAGTGAAGAGGCAGGGGGTTATGGCTACACCTTC. It is translated as CASSEEAGGYGYTF. The chain combines TRBV6-1 with TRBJ1-2; 7 bases line up with TRBD1. J gave up 5 bases and V 1 base, and 4 bases lay outside the gene matches. The CDR3 spans 14 residues. Looked up from germline, CDR1 is MNHNS and CDR2 is SASEGT.